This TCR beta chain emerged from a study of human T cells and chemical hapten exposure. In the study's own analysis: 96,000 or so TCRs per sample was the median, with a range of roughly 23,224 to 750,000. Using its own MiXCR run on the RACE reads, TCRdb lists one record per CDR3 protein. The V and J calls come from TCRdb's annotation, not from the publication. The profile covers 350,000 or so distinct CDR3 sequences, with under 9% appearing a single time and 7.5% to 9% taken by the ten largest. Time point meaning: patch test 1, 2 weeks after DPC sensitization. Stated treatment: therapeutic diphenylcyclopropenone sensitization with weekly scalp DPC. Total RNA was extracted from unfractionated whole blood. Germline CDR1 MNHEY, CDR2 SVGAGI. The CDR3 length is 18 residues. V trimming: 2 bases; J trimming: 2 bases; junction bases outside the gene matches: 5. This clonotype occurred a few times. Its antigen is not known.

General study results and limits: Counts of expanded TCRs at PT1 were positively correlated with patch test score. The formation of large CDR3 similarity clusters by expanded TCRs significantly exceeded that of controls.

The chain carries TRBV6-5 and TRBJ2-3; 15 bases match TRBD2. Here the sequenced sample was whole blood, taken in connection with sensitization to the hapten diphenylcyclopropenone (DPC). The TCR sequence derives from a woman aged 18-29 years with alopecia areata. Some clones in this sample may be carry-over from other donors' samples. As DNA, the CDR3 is TGTGCCAGCAGTTACCAGGGACTAGCGGGGGGCCTCACAGATACGCAGTATTTT. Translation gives CASSYQGLAGGLTDTQYF.